Here is one T cell receptor (beta chain) with its context. Its cognate antigen has yet to be identified. The record has no base qualities; no much larger clone is one base away. The CDR3 regions of human TCRbeta chains were subjected to immunosequencing. Turning to the authors' computational methods: Repertoire TCRs were matched against a reference library of SARS-CoV-2-specific TCRs generated with the MIRA antigen-specificity platform. Breadth was defined as the fraction of unique TCRs that were SARS-CoV-2-associated. Depth was defined as the fraction of total T cells that were SARS-CoV-2-associated. Using the MIRA data, each spike-specific TCR was assigned both to the spike region to which the TCR was reactive and to a CD4 or CD8 class. Log10-transformed breadth and depth values were compared by one-way ANOVA with Sidak's multiple comparisons tests. The table was pulled from immuneACCESS by TCRdb, which kept in-frame rearrangements only. Such tables lose some clones; where checked, under half of the loss comes from unresolved V genes, and the rest has no known cause. The V and J calls and clone size were taken over from that table, and D and trimming were inferred from the DNA. This sample has 56,000 or so clones in its table, and about 80% of those were observed once. The ten largest account for 5% of the sample.

The sample comes from a study of T cell responses to AZD1222 COVID-19 vaccine (dated by TCRdb to the early 2020s). Regarding the research as a whole: A total of approximately 240 trial participants underwent TCR sequencing, of whom 207 received two doses of AZD1222 and approximately 25 received two doses of the MenACWY control vaccine. Trial participants were enrolled by age into subgroups of 18-55, 56-69 and 70-plus years, and around 150, 28 and 57 TCR-sequenced participants, respectively, were included in these subgroups. Overall study results and their limits: The whole spike protein was spanned by vaccine-associated CD4 TCRs, and dominant responses were seen in regions 160-218 and 743-854. Because no samples from the day 14 peak response were available, repertoires could be characterized only after the peak T cell response. Reportedly, almost half of the unique spike-specific TCRs recognized epitopes lying outside the regions that are mutated in the B.1.351 and B.1.1.7 variants. Only five or six AZD1222 recipients were SARS-CoV-2 seropositive at baseline, limiting conclusions about previously exposed vaccinees. In the small 56-69-year group, the increase in depth fell short of significance, most likely because of low power. Participants were mostly white British and included more females than males, and it was suggested by the authors that clonal diversity may have been underestimated. Spike-specific TCR breadth and depth rose significantly after two AZD1222 doses compared with day 0 and with MenACWY recipients.

Taken with the paper, the label for time point translates to: about 28 days (+/-7) after the second vaccine dose. AZD1222 recipients given second doses at about 4 weeks or at about 12 weeks were pooled, since spike-specific TCR depth and breadth were not found to differ between the two schedules. The vaccinee samples were drawn from two UK trials, COV001 and COV002, one of which was a single-blind randomized controlled phase 2/3 trial testing AZD1222 (ChAdOx1 nCoV-19) in healthy adults. For TCRbeta chain sequencing, PBMC samples were collected from trial participants at day 0 and at day 28 after the second dose. CDR1 and CDR2 were assigned from the germline V gene (reference sequence) as MNHEY and SMNVEV. Trimming removed 7 bases from V and 8 bases from J, leaving 18 bases between the germline ends. From cysteine to phenylalanine, the CDR3 is 15 amino acids long. Only CDR3 DNA remains: 45 bases, in frame from the first base.

The material was peripheral blood, obtained 28 days after the second AZD1222 dose. Recombination linked TRBV27 to TRBJ1-6; the D gene is not confidently resolved. The receptor's source is an adult who received the AZD1222 COVID-19 vaccine. The CDR3 loop reads CASTQVGPAYSPLHF. The base sequence is TGTGCCAGCACCCAGGTTGGGCCAGCTTATTCACCCCTCCACTTT.